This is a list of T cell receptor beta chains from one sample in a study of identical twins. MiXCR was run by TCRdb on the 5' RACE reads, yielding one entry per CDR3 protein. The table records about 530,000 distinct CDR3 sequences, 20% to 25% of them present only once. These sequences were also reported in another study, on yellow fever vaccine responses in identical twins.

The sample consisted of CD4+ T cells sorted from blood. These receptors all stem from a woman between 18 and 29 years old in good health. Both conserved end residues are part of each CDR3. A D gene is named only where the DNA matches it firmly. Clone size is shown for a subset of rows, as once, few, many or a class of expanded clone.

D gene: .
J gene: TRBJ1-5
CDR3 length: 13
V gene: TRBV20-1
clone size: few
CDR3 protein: CSASRSNNQPQHF
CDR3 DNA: TGCAGTGCTAGTCGCTCGAATAATCAGCCCCAGCATTTT

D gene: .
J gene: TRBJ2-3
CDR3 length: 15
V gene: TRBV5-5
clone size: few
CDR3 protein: CASVRLVSGTDTQYF
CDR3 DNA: TGTGCCAGCGTCCGGTTGGTGTCGGGCACAGATACGCAGTATTTT

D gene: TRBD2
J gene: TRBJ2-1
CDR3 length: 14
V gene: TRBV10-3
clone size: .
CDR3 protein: CATGNLAGNNEQFF
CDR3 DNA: TGTGCCACCGGAAACTTAGCGGGAAACAATGAGCAGTTCTTC

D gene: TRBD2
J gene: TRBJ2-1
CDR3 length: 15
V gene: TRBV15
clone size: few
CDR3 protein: CATSRLAGVYNEQFF
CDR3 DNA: TGTGCCACCAGCAGACTAGCGGGAGTCTACAATGAGCAGTTCTTC

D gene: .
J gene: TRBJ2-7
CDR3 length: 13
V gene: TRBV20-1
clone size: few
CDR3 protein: CSAVKGSSYEQYF
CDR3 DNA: TGCAGTGCGGTTAAAGGGAGCTCCTACGAGCAGTACTTC

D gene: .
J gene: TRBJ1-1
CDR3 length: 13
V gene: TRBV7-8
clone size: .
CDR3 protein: CASSPEKNTEAFF
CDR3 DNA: TGTGCCAGCAGTCCAGAAAAGAACACTGAAGCTTTCTTT

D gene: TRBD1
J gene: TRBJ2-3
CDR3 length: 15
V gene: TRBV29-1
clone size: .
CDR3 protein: CSVGRTGVTTDTQYF
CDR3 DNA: TGCAGCGTCGGGAGGACAGGGGTGACAACAGATACGCAGTATTTT

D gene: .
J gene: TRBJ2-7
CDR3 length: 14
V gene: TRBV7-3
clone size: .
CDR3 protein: CASSLLLRGYEQYF
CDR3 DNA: TGTGCCAGCAGCTTACTCTTGCGGGGATACGAGCAGTACTTC

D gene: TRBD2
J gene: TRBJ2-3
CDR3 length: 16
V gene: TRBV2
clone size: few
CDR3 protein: CASSVPTSGSTDTQYF
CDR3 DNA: TGTGCCAGCAGTGTCCCGACTAGCGGAAGCACAGATACGCAGTATTTT

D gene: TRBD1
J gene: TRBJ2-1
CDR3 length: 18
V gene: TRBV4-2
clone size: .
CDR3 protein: CASSPIPGGPSSYNEQFF
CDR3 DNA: TGTGCCAGCAGCCCTATACCAGGGGGACCTAGCTCCTACAATGAGCAGTTCTTC

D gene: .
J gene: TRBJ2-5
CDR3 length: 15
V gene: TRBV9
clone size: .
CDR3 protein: CASSVGGAVLETQYF
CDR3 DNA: TGTGCCAGCAGCGTAGGAGGGGCGGTGTTGGAGACCCAGTACTTC

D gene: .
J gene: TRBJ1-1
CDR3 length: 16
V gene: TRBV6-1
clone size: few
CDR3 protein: CASKRATGSGAGEAFF
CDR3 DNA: TGTGCCAGCAAAAGAGCTACAGGCTCGGGCGCTGGTGAAGCTTTCTTT

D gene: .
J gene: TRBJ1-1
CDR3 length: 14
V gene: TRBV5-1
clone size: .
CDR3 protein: CASSLIGRDLEAFF
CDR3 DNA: TGCGCCAGCAGCCTGATAGGACGGGATCTTGAAGCTTTCTTT

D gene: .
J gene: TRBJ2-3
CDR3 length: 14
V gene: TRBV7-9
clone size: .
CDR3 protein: CASSFWDSTDTQYF
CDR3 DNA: TGTGCCAGCAGCTTCTGGGACTCCACAGATACGCAGTATTTT

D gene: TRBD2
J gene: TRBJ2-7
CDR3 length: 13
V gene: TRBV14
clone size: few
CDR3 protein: CASRLAGASEQYF
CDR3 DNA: TGTGCCAGCCGACTAGCGGGAGCTAGCGAGCAGTACTTC

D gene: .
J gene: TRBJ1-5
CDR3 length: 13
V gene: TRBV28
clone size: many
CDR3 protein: CATGILRLAAQHF
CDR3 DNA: TGTGCCACCGGGATCCTGAGGTTGGCAGCCCAGCATTTT

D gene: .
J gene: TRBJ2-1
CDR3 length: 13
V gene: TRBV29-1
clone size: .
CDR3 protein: CSGAWGLYNEQFF
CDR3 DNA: TGCAGCGGCGCATGGGGATTGTACAATGAGCAGTTCTTC

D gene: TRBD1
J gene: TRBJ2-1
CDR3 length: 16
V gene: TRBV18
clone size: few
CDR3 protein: CASSLTPTGTGEEQFF
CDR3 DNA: TGTGCCAGCTCACTCACCCCCACCGGGACAGGTGAAGAGCAGTTCTTC

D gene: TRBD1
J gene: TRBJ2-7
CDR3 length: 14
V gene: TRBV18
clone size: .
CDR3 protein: CASSRGQGAYEQYF
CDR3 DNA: TGTGCCAGCTCAAGAGGACAGGGGGCTTACGAGCAGTACTTC

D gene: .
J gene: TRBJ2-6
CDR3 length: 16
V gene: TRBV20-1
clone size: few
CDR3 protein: CSAGLSGRSGANVLTF
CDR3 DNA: TGCAGTGCTGGACTTAGCGGAAGGTCTGGGGCCAACGTCCTGACTTTC

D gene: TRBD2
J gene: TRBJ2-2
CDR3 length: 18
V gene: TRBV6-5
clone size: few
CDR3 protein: CASSYPRQLAGEFGELFF
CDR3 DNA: TGTGCCAGCAGTTATCCGCGCCAACTAGCGGGAGAGTTCGGGGAGCTGTTTTTT

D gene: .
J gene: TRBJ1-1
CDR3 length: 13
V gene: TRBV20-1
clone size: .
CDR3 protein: CSASTAMNTEAFF
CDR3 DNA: TGCAGTGCTAGCACGGCCATGAACACTGAAGCTTTCTTT

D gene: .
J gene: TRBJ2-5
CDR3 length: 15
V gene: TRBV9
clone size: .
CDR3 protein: CASSVGGGPGETQYF
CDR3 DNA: TGTGCCAGCAGCGTAGGAGGTGGACCGGGGGAGACCCAGTACTTC

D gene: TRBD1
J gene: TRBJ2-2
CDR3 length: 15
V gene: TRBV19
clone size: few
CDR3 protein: CASKAGTGNTGELFF
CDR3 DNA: TGTGCCAGTAAGGCGGGGACAGGGAACACCGGGGAGCTGTTTTTT

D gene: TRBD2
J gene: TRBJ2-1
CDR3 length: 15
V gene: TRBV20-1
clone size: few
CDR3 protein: CSVHTSGRSYNEQFF
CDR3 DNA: TGCAGTGTCCACACTAGCGGGAGATCCTACAATGAGCAGTTCTTC

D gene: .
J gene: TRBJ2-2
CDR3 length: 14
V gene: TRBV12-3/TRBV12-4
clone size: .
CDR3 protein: CASNRGSHTGELFF
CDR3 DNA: TGTGCCAGCAACCGGGGGTCCCACACCGGGGAGCTGTTTTTT

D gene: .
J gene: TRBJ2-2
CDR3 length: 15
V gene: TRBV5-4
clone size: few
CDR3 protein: CASSPGPTNTGELFF
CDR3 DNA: TGTGCCAGCAGCCCGGGACCCACGAACACCGGGGAGCTGTTTTTT